Listed below are T cell receptor beta chains from one sample, sequenced in a study of CD8 T cells in ankylosing spondylitis. Via MiXCR, TCRdb re-called the 5' RACE reads, giving one row per CDR3 protein. The sample has around 130,000 distinct CDR3 sequences, 7% seen once. Sample: blood, either unsorted or a sorted T cell fraction (not recorded which). Receptors originate from a male donor with ankylosing spondylitis or in good health (not recorded which). CDR3s include the opening cysteine and the closing phenylalanine or tryptophan. Fields, in order: J gene, V gene, D gene, clone size, CDR3 protein, CDR3 DNA. D genes are given only for firm matches. The size entry is marked missing in some rows and otherwise reads once, few, many or a size class.

TRBJ1-1	TRBV20-1	TRBD1	many	CSARTTLDREDTEAFF	TGCAGTGCTCGCACTACCTTGGACAGGGAGGACACTGAAGCTTTCTTT
TRBJ2-7	TRBV3-1	.	many	CASSHLSSYEQYF	TGTGCCAGCAGCCACCTAAGCTCCTACGAGCAGTACTTC
TRBJ1-2	TRBV5-1	TRBD1	many	CASSLGQGEDGYTF	TGCGCCAGCAGCTTAGGACAGGGGGAGGATGGCTACACCTTC
TRBJ2-3	TRBV2	TRBD2	.	CACSGGPTDTQYF	TGTGCCTGCTCGGGGGGGCCGACAGATACGCAGTATTTT
TRBJ2-1	TRBV6-2/TRBV6-3	.	few	CASSYVLANEQFF	TGTGCCAGCAGTTACGTACTAGCCAATGAGCAGTTCTTC
TRBJ2-3	TRBV7-3	.	many	CASSRARSNTQYF	TGTGCCAGCAGTCGGGCTCGGTCCAATACGCAGTATTTT
TRBJ1-5	TRBV7-9	.	many	CASSYQNQPQHF	TGTGCCAGCAGCTATCAAAATCAGCCCCAGCATTTT
TRBJ2-5	TRBV2	TRBD2	many	CASTNGGAQETQYF	TGTGCCAGCACTAACGGGGGGGCCCAAGAGACCCAGTACTTC
TRBJ2-1	TRBV6-1	TRBD2	few	CASRQGLAGGSYNEQFF	TGTGCCAGCAGGCAGGGACTAGCGGGAGGCTCCTACAATGAGCAGTTCTTC
TRBJ1-4	TRBV5-1	.	many	CASSPVIRNEKLFF	TGCGCCAGCAGCCCAGTTATTCGTAATGAAAAACTGTTTTTT
TRBJ2-1	TRBV5-6	.	many	CASSLAAASSYNEQFF	TGTGCCAGCAGCTTGGCTGCGGCAAGCTCCTACAATGAGCAGTTCTTC
TRBJ1-1	TRBV29-1	.	many	CSVVMQYTEAFF	TGCAGCGTTGTTATGCAGTACACTGAAGCTTTCTTT
TRBJ1-5	TRBV20-1	.	many	CSAQKTGSNQPQHF	TGCAGTGCTCAAAAAACAGGGAGCAATCAGCCCCAGCATTTT
TRBJ1-2	TRBV7-9	.	few	CASSLGRGYGLLGGYTF	TGTGCCAGCAGCTTAGGACGGGGGTACGGATTGTTGGGTGGCTACACCTTC
TRBJ1-1	TRBV29-1	.	many	CSVELESLNTEAFF	TGCAGCGTTGAGTTGGAGTCCCTGAACACTGAAGCTTTCTTT
TRBJ2-3	TRBV5-1	TRBD2	many	CASSDGTSELTDTQYF	TGCGCCAGCAGCGACGGGACTAGCGAGCTGACAGATACGCAGTATTTT
TRBJ2-2	TRBV2	.	many	CARHLGGPTGELFF	TGTGCCAGACATCTTGGCGGGCCGACCGGGGAGCTGTTTTTT
TRBJ2-7	TRBV27	.	many	CASSSLSGTPRYEQYF	TGTGCCAGCAGTTCACTTTCAGGGACCCCTCGCTACGAGCAGTACTTC
TRBJ1-1	TRBV5-6	.	many	CASSLPGGATEAFF	TGTGCCAGCAGCTTACCAGGTGGGGCCACTGAAGCTTTCTTT
TRBJ2-5	TRBV7-9	.	many	CASSLATYQQETQYF	TGTGCCAGCAGCTTAGCGACCTACCAACAAGAGACCCAGTACTTC
TRBJ2-3	TRBV5-1	.	many	CASSLSGGGTDTQYF	TGCGCCAGCAGCTTGTCCGGCGGGGGCACAGATACGCAGTATTTT
TRBJ2-1	TRBV3-1	.	many	CASSQVKAEQFF	TGTGCCAGCAGCCAAGTTAAAGCTGAGCAGTTCTTC
TRBJ2-1	TRBV3-1	.	many	CASSQDKGKYNEQFF	TGTGCCAGCAGCCAAGATAAGGGGAAGTACAATGAGCAGTTCTTC
TRBJ1-5	TRBV27	.	.	CASSSSGNQPQHF	TGTGCCAGCAGTTCAAGTGGTAATCAGCCCCAGCATTTT
TRBJ1-1	TRBV12-3/TRBV12-4	.	many	CASSLSPGRPEAFF	TGTGCCAGCAGTTTAAGTCCAGGGAGGCCTGAAGCTTTCTTT
TRBJ2-1	TRBV9	.	many	CASSVVGTDEQFF	TGTGCCAGCAGCGTAGTGGGGACCGACGAGCAGTTCTTC
TRBJ2-1	TRBV10-3	.	few	CAISGQDYNEQFF	TGTGCCATCAGTGGACAGGATTACAATGAGCAGTTCTTC
TRBJ2-1	TRBV20-1	TRBD2	many	CSALSGGASNEQFF	TGCAGTGCCTTAAGCGGGGGGGCCTCCAATGAGCAGTTCTTC
TRBJ2-1	TRBV20-1	TRBD2	many	CSAGIVVGGPWREQFF	TGCAGTGCTGGGATAGTGGTGGGAGGGCCCTGGCGGGAGCAGTTCTTC
TRBJ2-1	TRBV20-1	.	many	CSARTREVYNEQFF	TGCAGTGCTAGAACTAGAGAAGTCTACAATGAGCAGTTCTTC
TRBJ2-3	TRBV29-1	.	many	CSVEVSLGTDTQYF	TGCAGCGTTGAAGTGTCCCTCGGCACAGATACGCAGTATTTT
TRBJ2-1	TRBV12-3/TRBV12-4	TRBD2	many	CASRSGREDYNEQFF	TGTGCCAGCAGGAGCGGGAGGGAAGACTACAATGAGCAGTTCTTC
TRBJ2-2	TRBV5-1	TRBD2	many	CASSPLLAGQPRGELFF	TGCGCCAGCAGCCCCCTACTAGCGGGGCAACCCCGGGGGGAGCTGTTTTTT
TRBJ2-7	TRBV7-9	TRBD2	many	CASSPRTSGYEQYF	TGTGCCAGCTCACCAAGGACTAGCGGCTACGAGCAGTACTTC
TRBJ2-3	TRBV5-1	TRBD2	many	CASSLDSWTSEYF	TGCGCCAGCAGCTTGGATTCGTGGACTAGCGAGTATTTT
TRBJ1-4	TRBV20-1	.	many	CSASGGTTNEKLFF	TGCAGTGCTAGCGGGGGGACAACTAATGAAAAACTGTTTTTT
TRBJ2-3	TRBV5-1	TRBD2	few	CASSLGDYQTDDTQYF	TGCGCCAGCAGTTTGGGGGACTACCAAACCGACGATACGCAGTATTTT
TRBJ2-1	TRBV7-3	.	many	CASSSQTASYNEQFF	TGTGCCAGCAGCTCGCAGACAGCCTCCTACAATGAGCAGTTCTTC
TRBJ2-7	TRBV28	.	many	CASSGDWREQYF	TGTGCCAGCAGTGGGGACTGGCGTGAGCAGTACTTC
TRBJ2-2	TRBV20-1	TRBD1	many	CSARGDRGRTGELFF	TGCAGTGCTAGAGGGGACAGGGGGCGGACCGGGGAGCTGTTTTTT
TRBJ2-7	TRBV29-1	.	many	CSVGGSSVGQYF	TGCAGCGTTGGGGGGAGTTCCGTTGGGCAGTACTTC
TRBJ2-3	TRBV5-1	.	many	CASSLGLRDSASDTQYF	TGCGCCAGCAGCTTAGGTCTCCGGGACTCCGCATCGGATACGCAGTATTTT
TRBJ2-3	TRBV6-2/TRBV6-3	.	many	CASSAQGSDTQYF	TGTGCCAGCAGTGCGCAGGGTTCAGATACGCAGTATTTT
TRBJ1-1	TRBV12-3/TRBV12-4	TRBD1	many	CASTNAAGGEWSTEAFF	TGTGCCAGCACAAATGCGGCAGGGGGCGAATGGAGCACTGAAGCTTTCTTT
TRBJ2-3	TRBV7-9	.	few	CASSSGPALKDTQYF	TGTGCCAGCAGCTCAGGACCAGCCTTGAAAGATACGCAGTATTTT
TRBJ1-5	TRBV2	.	many	CASNREGQPQHF	TGTGCCAGCAATCGGGAAGGTCAGCCCCAGCATTTT
TRBJ2-1	TRBV7-2	TRBD2	few	CASSSSGLAGSYEQFF	TGTGCCAGCAGCAGCTCGGGACTAGCGGGTTCCTATGAGCAGTTCTTC
TRBJ2-5	TRBV14	.	.	CASSQGHGVETQYF	TGTGCCAGCAGCCAAGGTCATGGGGTAGAGACCCAGTACTTC
TRBJ2-7	TRBV5-1	.	many	CASSLDQGGWVYEQYF	TGCGCCAGCAGCTTGGATCAGGGGGGATGGGTCTACGAGCAGTACTTC
TRBJ1-1	TRBV12-3/TRBV12-4	TRBD1	many	CASTPGQGVGEAFF	TGTGCCAGCACTCCGGGACAGGGAGTTGGGGAAGCTTTCTTT